This is a list of T cell receptor beta chains from one sample in a study of cytomegalovirus exposure and HLA in healthy donors. Generated by immunoSEQ multiplex PCR, the TCRdb table keeps only in-frame clones and is missing some. The table shows approximately 170,000 clones, with approximately 77% occurring only once. Sequencing was carried out using PBMCs. These receptor sequences come from a male donor in good health and CMV-seropositive. The CDR3 runs from the conserved cysteine through the conserved F or W. The order of the fields is D gene, clone size, J gene, V gene, CDR3 protein, CDR3 DNA. The D gene is left open where the match is weak. Clone size is shown for a subset of rows, as once, few, many or a class of expanded clone.

>NA|NA|TRBJ1-2|TRBV30
CAWSLTPSYGYTF
TGTGCCTGGAGCCTGACTCCGTCCTATGGCTACACCTTC
>TRBD1|NA|TRBJ2-7|TRBV5-1
CASSPDREQDEQYF
TGCGCCAGCAGCCCGGACAGGGAACAGGACGAGCAGTACTTC
>NA|NA|TRBJ2-7|TRBV30
CAWMQGFGVYEQYF
TGTGCCTGGATGCAGGGATTTGGAGTCTACGAGCAGTACTTC
>TRBD2|NA|TRBJ2-5|TRBV7-2
CASSLNSGGGQETQYF
TGTGCCAGCAGCTTAAATTCCGGGGGGGGTCAAGAGACCCAGTACTTC
>NA|NA|TRBJ2-3|TRBV7-6
CASSVPRGTQYF
TGTGCCAGCAGCGTCCCACGGGGTACGCAGTATTTT
>NA|few|TRBJ2-3|TRBV5-1
CASSSLLTSGGTDTQYF
TGCGCCAGCAGCTCCCTACTAACGTCCGGGGGCACAGATACGCAGTATTTT
>TRBD1|NA|TRBJ2-4|TRBV20-1
CSARDDRGVYF
TGCAGTGCTAGAGATGACAGGGGGGTGTACTTC
>NA|NA|TRBJ1-1|TRBV7-9
CASRIGGGKNTEAFF
TGTGCCAGCAGGATCGGGGGGGGGAAGAACACTGAAGCTTTCTTT
>NA|NA|TRBJ2-3|TRBV5-1
CASSPPASDTDTQYF
TGCGCCAGCAGCCCCCCCGCGAGCGACACAGATACGCAGTATTTT
>NA|NA|TRBJ1-2|TRBV12-5
CASGLVAITGSNYGYTF
TGTGCTAGTGGTTTGGTAGCAATCACAGGTTCTAACTATGGCTACACCTTC
>NA|NA|TRBJ1-5|TRBV5-1
CASSLEPGLRQPQHF
TGCGCCAGCAGCTTGGAGCCAGGGTTACGTCAGCCCCAGCATTTT
>NA|NA|TRBJ1-5|TRBV5-1
CASSMGGADQPQHF
TGCGCCAGCTCGATGGGGGGGGCTGATCAGCCCCAGCATTTT
>TRBD2|few|TRBJ2-7|TRBV4-3
CASSQLRMAGGRGSHEQYF
TGCGCCAGCAGCCAACTTCGGATGGCGGGGGGGCGAGGATCCCACGAGCAGTACTTC
>NA|once|TRBJ2-1|TRBV5-5
CASFRRDEQFF
TGTGCCAGCTTCCGGCGGGATGAGCAGTTCTTC
>TRBD1|NA|TRBJ2-7|TRBV25-1
CASSVPGGEQYF
TGTGCCAGCAGTGTCCCAGGGGGCGAGCAGTACTTC
>TRBD1|NA|TRBJ2-6|TRBV15
CATSRGDRGRGANVLTF
TGTGCCACCAGCAGAGGGGACAGGGGGCGAGGGGCCAACGTCCTGACTTTC
>NA|few|TRBJ1-1|TRBV5-4
CASSLDGGLGIVTEAFF
TGTGCCAGCAGCTTGGACGGGGGTCTAGGCATCGTTACTGAAGCTTTCTTT
>TRBD1|NA|TRBJ1-2|TRBV29-1
CSVNRGQGGGYTF
TGCAGCGTCAACAGGGGGCAGGGTGGAGGCTACACCTTC
>NA|NA|TRBJ2-3|TRBV4-1
CASSPYTDTQYF
TGCGCCAGCAGCCCCTACACAGATACGCAGTATTTT
>NA|few|TRBJ2-2|TRBV10-3
CAISDREAGELFF
TGTGCCATCAGTGACAGGGAGGCCGGGGAGCTGTTTTTT
>NA|few|TRBJ2-2|TRBV18
CASSLSGASNTGELFF
TGTGCCAGCTCACTCTCTGGGGCCTCGAACACCGGGGAGCTGTTTTTT
>NA|few|TRBJ2-7|TRBV2
CASSAGSSYEQYF
TGTGCCAGCAGTGCGGGAAGCTCCTACGAGCAGTACTTC
>NA|few|TRBJ1-4|TRBV30
CAWSQTAEKLFF
TGTGCCTGGAGCCAGACAGCTGAAAAACTGTTTTTT
>NA|NA|TRBJ1-2|TRBV11-2
CASSLAPGRTEGYTF
TGTGCCAGCAGCTTAGCCCCCGGAAGGACAGAAGGCTACACCTTC
>TRBD1|NA|TRBJ2-3|TRBV2
CASKHRGYTDTQYF
TGTGCCAGCAAGCACAGGGGTTATACAGATACGCAGTATTTT
>NA|NA|TRBJ2-5|TRBV5-4
CASSLRGGGSETQYF
TGTGCCAGCAGCTTAAGGGGAGGGGGTTCAGAGACCCAGTACTTC
>NA|NA|TRBJ2-2|TRBV5-1
CASSPDSLGGELFF
TGCGCCAGCAGCCCCGACTCCCTTGGCGGGGAGCTGTTTTTT
>NA|NA|TRBJ1-5|TRBV5-6
CASSFMGQPQHF
TGTGCCAGCAGCTTTATGGGCCAGCCCCAGCATTTT
>NA|NA|TRBJ1-2|TRBV4-3
CASSQEGRGGDYGYTF
TGCGCCAGCAGCCAAGAAGGAAGGGGCGGTGACTATGGCTACACCTTC
>NA|once|TRBJ1-5|TRBV27
CARSTGGNQPQHF
TGTGCCAGGTCGACAGGTGGCAATCAGCCCCAGCATTTT
>TRBD1|NA|TRBJ2-2|TRBV5-1
CASSLGGTANTGELFF
TGCGCCAGCAGCTTGGGGGGGACAGCTAACACCGGGGAGCTGTTTTTT
>NA|once|TRBJ1-5|TRBV18
CASSLSPREYSNQPQHF
TGTGCCAGCTCCCTCAGCCCCCGGGAGTATAGCAATCAGCCCCAGCATTTT
>TRBD1|NA|TRBJ1-1|TRBV4-3
CASSPGQQNTEAFF
TGCGCCAGCAGCCCGGGACAGCAGAACACTGAAGCTTTCTTT
>TRBD1|NA|TRBJ1-6|TRBV2
CASSDTGGWSPLHF
TGTGCCAGCAGTGATACAGGGGGCTGGTCACCCCTCCACTTT
>NA|few|TRBJ2-2|TRBV2
CASKTGITGELFF
TGTGCCAGCAAGACGGGAATTACCGGGGAGCTGTTTTTT
>NA|NA|TRBJ1-1|TRBV13
CASSFSINTEAFF
TGTGCCAGCAGTTTCAGTATAAATACTGAAGCTTTCTTT
>NA|NA|TRBJ2-1|TRBV6-6
CASSYSSITYNEQFF
TGTGCCAGCAGTTACTCGTCTATTACCTACAATGAGCAGTTCTTC
>TRBD1|NA|TRBJ2-2|TRBV4-2
CASSQGTGRNTGELFF
TGTGCCAGCAGCCAGGGGACAGGGCGGAACACCGGGGAGCTGTTTTTT
>NA|few|TRBJ2-7|TRBV6-1
CASSELAQRVSYEQYF
TGTGCCAGCAGTGAACTGGCGCAACGGGTCTCCTACGAGCAGTACTTC
>NA|medium-sized|TRBJ2-7|TRBV28
CASSLGLYEQYF
TGTGCCAGCAGTCTAGGCCTCTACGAGCAGTACTTC
>NA|NA|TRBJ1-1|TRBV6-1
CASVDIPVTEAFF
TGTGCCAGCGTCGACATCCCGGTCACTGAAGCTTTCTTT
>TRBD1|once|TRBJ2-3|TRBV4-3
CASSQETGGTDTQYF
TGCGCCAGCAGCCAAGAGACAGGGGGCACAGATACGCAGTATTTT
>TRBD1|NA|TRBJ2-7|TRBV13
CASSYRTGISAYEQYF
TGTGCCAGCAGCTACCGGACAGGGATTAGTGCCTACGAGCAGTACTTC
>NA|NA|TRBJ2-1|TRBV5-1
CASSLAYNEQFF
TGCGCCAGCAGCTTGGCTTACAATGAGCAGTTCTTC
>NA|NA|TRBJ1-4|TRBV13
CASSLRGAGEKLFF
TGTGCCAGCAGCTTACGGGGGGCAGGGGAAAAACTGTTTTTT
>NA|NA|TRBJ1-6|TRBV19
CASRQGLIVSPLHF
TGTGCCAGTAGGCAGGGACTAATTGTCTCACCCCTCCACTTT
>TRBD2|NA|TRBJ2-3|TRBV5-4
CASSGRGGSTDTQYF
TGTGCCAGCAGCGGACGCGGGGGAAGCACAGATACGCAGTATTTT
>TRBD2|NA|TRBJ2-5|TRBV10-3
CAISATSGAQETQYF
TGTGCCATCAGTGCTACTAGCGGGGCCCAAGAGACCCAGTACTTC
>TRBD1|NA|TRBJ2-2|TRBV5-1
CASWTGGNGELFF
TGCGCCAGCTGGACAGGGGGAAACGGGGAGCTGTTTTTT
>TRBD2|NA|TRBJ2-1|TRBV5-6
CASSSGGNNEQFF
TGTGCCAGCAGCTCGGGGGGGAACAATGAGCAGTTCTTC
>NA|NA|TRBJ2-5|TRBV5-1
CASKNGPGGGGETQYF
TGCGCCAGCAAAAATGGACCAGGTGGGGGCGGGGAGACCCAGTACTTC
>NA|NA|TRBJ1-5|TRBV5-4
CASSLEGSEPQHF
TGTGCCAGCAGCTTGGAGGGGTCAGAGCCCCAGCATTTT
>TRBD1|NA|TRBJ1-2|TRBV28
CASSLGQGTGYTF
TGTGCCAGCAGTTTAGGACAGGGAACTGGCTACACCTTC
>NA|NA|TRBJ2-2|TRBV30
CAWSVGGGYTGELFF
TGTGCCTGGAGTGTAGGTGGCGGCTACACCGGGGAGCTGTTTTTT
>NA|NA|TRBJ1-4|TRBV11-2
CASSLGTTGVFF
TGTGCCAGCAGCTTAGGAACGACGGGGGTGTTTTTT
>TRBD2|once|TRBJ2-1|TRBV9
CASSAGGGFSNEQFF
TGTGCCAGCAGCGCCGGGGGGGGGTTCTCTAATGAGCAGTTCTTC
>TRBD1|NA|TRBJ2-7|TRBV5-6
CASSERQGYEQYF
TGTGCCAGCAGCGAAAGACAGGGCTACGAGCAGTACTTC
>TRBD2|NA|TRBJ2-7|TRBV6-1
CASGLQGLVYEQYF
TGTGCCAGCGGGCTGCAAGGACTAGTCTACGAGCAGTACTTC
>TRBD1|NA|TRBJ1-5|TRBV5-6
CASSLNRGGEPQHF
TGTGCCAGCAGCTTAAACAGGGGGGGTGAGCCCCAGCATTTT
>TRBD2|NA|TRBJ2-1|TRBV5-1
CASSLEGSGVYNEQFF
TGCGCCAGCAGCTTGGAGGGTAGCGGGGTTTACAATGAGCAGTTCTTC